These T cell receptor beta chains were read from a single sample in a study of shared clonotypes between healthy human individuals. Here immunoSEQ multiplex PCR was the method, and the copy in TCRdb shows in-frame clones only, minus some. The sample has 2 million to 2.5 million clones; 85% to 95% are singletons. The specimen was naive CD4+ T cells from PBMCs. The receptor source for this set is a man aged 18 to 29 in good health. Some clones in this sample may be carry-over from other donors' samples. CDR3s include the opening cysteine and the closing phenylalanine or tryptophan. A D gene is named only where the DNA matches it firmly. For some rows the clone size is stated as once, few or many, or as a class when expanded; others skip it.

CDR3aa | len | j_gene | d_gene | abundance | v_gene
CASSRGGTDGKTQYF | 15 | TRBJ2-5 | . | . | TRBV7-2
CSVDRRTGELFF | 12 | TRBJ2-2 | . | . | TRBV29-1
CASVRDRRNTEAFF | 14 | TRBJ1-1 | TRBD1 | . | TRBV23-1
CASSLGVSDTQYF | 13 | TRBJ2-3 | . | . | TRBV5-1
CASSPKGQGWETQYF | 15 | TRBJ2-5 | TRBD1 | . | TRBV7-3
CASSSRWGQGSREQPQHF | 18 | TRBJ1-5 | TRBD1 | . | TRBV28
CASSPGLASYNEQFF | 15 | TRBJ2-1 | TRBD2 | . | TRBV4-2
CASSVGLAGGPETQYF | 16 | TRBJ2-5 | TRBD2 | . | TRBV9
CASSSRDRGYNEQFF | 15 | TRBJ2-1 | TRBD1 | . | TRBV7-9
CASSQLPVQETQYF | 14 | TRBJ2-5 | . | . | TRBV4-1
CASSQDFRALSSYEQYF | 17 | TRBJ2-7 | . | . | TRBV4-2
CASSKRATNEKLFF | 14 | TRBJ1-4 | . | . | TRBV19
CASSFTGVNTEAFF | 14 | TRBJ1-1 | TRBD1 | . | TRBV5-6
CASSYRGYEQYF | 12 | TRBJ2-7 | . | few | TRBV6-5
CASSLGPTEAFF | 12 | TRBJ1-1 | . | . | TRBV5-1
CASSYGGAYGYTF | 13 | TRBJ1-2 | . | . | TRBV6-5
CASSLDWSLARNYEQYF | 17 | TRBJ2-7 | TRBD2 | . | TRBV11-2
CASSFPGQRAYEQYF | 15 | TRBJ2-7 | . | . | TRBV7-2
CASSQGGPTDTQYF | 14 | TRBJ2-3 | . | . | TRBV14
CASSRGQGGKNIQYF | 15 | TRBJ2-4 | TRBD1 | . | TRBV13
CASSLVTGNTIYF | 13 | TRBJ1-3 | . | . | TRBV7-9
CASSYPTGYEQYF | 13 | TRBJ2-7 | . | . | TRBV6-6
CASSWTQPADTGELFF | 16 | TRBJ2-2 | . | . | TRBV7-2
CASSPNTGQQETQYF | 15 | TRBJ2-5 | . | . | TRBV18
CASVLRGATDTQYF | 14 | TRBJ2-3 | . | . | TRBV25-1
CASSFAQGNQPQHF | 14 | TRBJ1-5 | . | . | TRBV5-6
CASSPLGDTEAFF | 13 | TRBJ1-1 | . | . | TRBV7-9
CASSLGEPYEQYF | 13 | TRBJ2-7 | . | few | TRBV4-1
CASSKREPGQGSYEQYF | 17 | TRBJ2-7 | . | . | TRBV21-1
CAISDGSSYNEQFF | 14 | TRBJ2-1 | . | . | TRBV10-3
CASSWKQDPGRAEQYF | 16 | TRBJ2-7 | . | . | TRBV6-6